The 9 T cell receptor beta chains below were found in one sample sequenced in a study of OX40 agonist ivuxolimab in advanced cancers. Method: immunoSEQ multiplex PCR; TCRdb's copy keeps in-frame clones and lacks some. This sample yields about 77,000 clones, of which roughly 85% are seen a single time; roughly 0.62% belongs to the top ten. The sample in question was CD4+ or CD8+ T cells sorted from blood, obtained in a trial of the OX40 agonist ivuxolimab. The receptors originated from an adult with an advanced solid tumor such as melanoma, head and neck, liver or kidney cancer.

The genes are TRBV7-2 and TRBJ2-3, with TRBD1 matching over 7 bases. Unmatched junction bases numbered 7, after V lost 5 bases and J lost 2 bases. This CDR3 has 15 residues. Germline V CDR1 and CDR2: SGHTA, FQGNSA. DNA of the CDR3: TGTGCCAGCAGCACCGAGGGGGCATCCACAGATACGCAGTATTTT. Translation gives CASSTEGASTDTQYF.

The V call is TRBV28, the J call TRBJ1-2; TRBD1 agrees at 7 bases. This CDR3 is built from 14 residues. With 5 bases clipped from V and 6 bases from J, the junction kept 9 bases outside the gene matches. Germline V gene sequence: CDR1 MDHEN, CDR2 SYDVKM. The CDR3 region has the DNA TGTGCCAGCAGTCCCCCTGACAGGGCCCATGGCTACACCTTC. It yields the protein CASSPPDRAHGYTF.

The V call is TRBV7-2, the J call TRBJ2-7, with D possibly matching TRBD1 (5 bases). Germline CDR1 is SGHTA and CDR2 is FQGNSA. With 5 bases removed from V and 4 bases from J, the gap between germline ends came to 12 bases. CDR3 size: 13 residues. The CDR3 DNA is TGTGCCAGCAGCGACAGTTTCGTTTACGAGCAGTACTTC. Translated, it gives CASSDSFVYEQYF.

The chain has TRBV6-1 and TRBJ2-5; TRBD2 is a possible D gene (5 bases). Trimming removed 4 bases at V and 2 bases at J, with 14 bases between. In germline, CDR1 is MNHNS, CDR2 SASEGT. CDR3 length equals 15 residues. The CDR3 DNA reads TGTGCCAGCAGTGGCCTTGGTGAGGGACAAGAGACCCAGTACTTC. It yields the protein CASSGLGEGQETQYF.

The CDR3 protein is CASSRSSTGLLGGQFF. As DNA, the CDR3 is TGTGCCAGCAGCCGATCCTCCACGGGACTCCTGGGGGGGCAGTTCTTC. This chain connects TRBV7-2 to TRBJ2-1; a possible D gene is TRBD2 (6 bases). CDR1 and CDR2 (germline): SGHTA, FQGNSA. The length of the CDR3 is 16 residues. The ends were cut back, 5 bases at V and 12 bases at J, with 26 bases in the middle.

The chain has TRBV7-2 and TRBJ1-2; 7 positions match TRBD1. The CDR3 is 13 amino acids. V was pared by 5 bases and J by 2 bases, with 2 bases of the junction left unmatched. The germline V gene encodes CDR1 SGHTA and CDR2 FQGNSA. The CDR3 spells CASSPGQNYGYTF. Written as DNA, the CDR3 is TGTGCCAGCAGCCCGGGACAGAACTATGGCTACACCTTC.

The rearrangement uses TRBV19 and TRBJ2-3, with TRBD2 matching over 7 bases. The germline gives CDR1 LNHDA, CDR2 SQIVND (reference sequence). The CDR3 runs 15 residues. With V trimmed by 5 bases and J by 2 bases, 7 bases remained unmatched. The CDR3 bases are TGTGCCAGTAGTCCCGAGCGGGGATACACAGATACGCAGTATTTT. It yields the protein CASSPERGYTDTQYF.

The gene calls are TRBV5-8 and TRBJ1-1; D may be TRBD1 (6 bases). V lost 4 bases to trimming and J lost 0 bases, with 22 bases between them. This CDR3 comprises 18 residues. Germline CDR1 is SGHTS and CDR2 is YDEGEE. In nucleotides, the CDR3 is TGTGCCAGCAGCCATCGGAAGTATACAGGGCGGTTGAACACTGAAGCTTTCTTT. Its protein product is CASSHRKYTGRLNTEAFF.

The table lists this clone with a few counts. The V call is TRBV7-3, the J call TRBJ2-2; D is possibly TRBD2 (6 bases). CDR1 and CDR2 from the germline V gene are SGHTA and FQGTGA. This CDR3 comprises 17 residues. V was pared by 6 bases and J by 1 base, with 18 bases between. CDR3 DNA sequence: TGTGCCAGCAGTCACGTGGGAATTAGCGGGAACACCGGGGAGCTGTTTTTT. The encoded protein is CASSHVGISGNTGELFF.